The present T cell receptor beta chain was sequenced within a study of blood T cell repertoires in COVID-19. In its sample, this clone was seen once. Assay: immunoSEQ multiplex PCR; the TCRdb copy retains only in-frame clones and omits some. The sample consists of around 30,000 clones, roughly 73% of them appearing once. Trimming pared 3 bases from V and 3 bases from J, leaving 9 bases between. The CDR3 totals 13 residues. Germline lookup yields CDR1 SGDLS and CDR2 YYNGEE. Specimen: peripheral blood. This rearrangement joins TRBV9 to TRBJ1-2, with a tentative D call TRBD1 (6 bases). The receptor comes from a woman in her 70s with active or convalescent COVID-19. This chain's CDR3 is CASSAQGHYGYTF. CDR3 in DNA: TGTGCCAGCAGCGCACAGGGCCACTATGGCTACACCTTC.